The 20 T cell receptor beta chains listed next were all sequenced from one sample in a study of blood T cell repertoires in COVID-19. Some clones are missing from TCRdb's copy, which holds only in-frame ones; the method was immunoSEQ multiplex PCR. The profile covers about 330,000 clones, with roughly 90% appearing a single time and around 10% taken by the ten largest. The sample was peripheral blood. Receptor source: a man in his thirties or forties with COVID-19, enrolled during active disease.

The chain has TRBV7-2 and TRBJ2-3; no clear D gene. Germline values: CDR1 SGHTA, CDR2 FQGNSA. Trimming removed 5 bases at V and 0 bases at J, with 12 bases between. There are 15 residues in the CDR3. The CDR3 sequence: CASSPVVSSTDTQYF. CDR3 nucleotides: TGTGCCAGCAGCCCGGTCGTGAGTAGCACAGATACGCAGTATTTT.

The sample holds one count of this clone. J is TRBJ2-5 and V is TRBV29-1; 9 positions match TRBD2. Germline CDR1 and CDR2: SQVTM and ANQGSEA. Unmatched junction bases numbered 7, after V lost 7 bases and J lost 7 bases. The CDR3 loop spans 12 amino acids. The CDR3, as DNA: TGCAGCGCTCAGCGGGAGGCCGCGACCCAGTACTTC. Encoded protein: CSAQREAATQYF.

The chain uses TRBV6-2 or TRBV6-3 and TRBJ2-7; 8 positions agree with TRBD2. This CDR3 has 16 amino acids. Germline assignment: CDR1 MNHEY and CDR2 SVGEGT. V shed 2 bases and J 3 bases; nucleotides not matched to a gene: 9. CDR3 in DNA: TGTGCCAGCAGTTACCGGGGGGGTCAGGGTTACTACGAGCAGTACTTC. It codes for CASSYRGGQGYYEQYF.

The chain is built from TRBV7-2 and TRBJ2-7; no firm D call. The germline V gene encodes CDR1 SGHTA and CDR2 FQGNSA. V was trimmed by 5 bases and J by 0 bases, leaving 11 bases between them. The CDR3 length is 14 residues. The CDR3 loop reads CASSPQESSYEQYF. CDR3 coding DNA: TGTGCCAGCAGCCCGCAGGAAAGCTCCTACGAGCAGTACTTC.

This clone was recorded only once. The CDR3 reads CASSIRDKLTNQPQHF. In nucleotides, the CDR3 is TGTGCCAGTAGTATCCGCGACAAGCTTACCAATCAGCCCCAGCATTTT. The rearrangement links TRBV19 to TRBJ1-5; D ambiguous. This CDR3 region has 16 residues. The V gene's germline CDR1 is LNHDA and CDR2 SQIVND (reference sequence). The V end lost 3 bases, the J end lost 3 bases, and 15 bases lay between the germline ends.

CDR3 in amino acids: CASSSSGTSGGYEQYF. Written as DNA, the CDR3 is TGTGCCAGCAGTTCCTCGGGGACTAGCGGGGGCTACGAGCAGTACTTC. V gene TRBV6-5 combines with J gene TRBJ2-7; 14 bases are a match to TRBD2. CDR3 length: 16 residues. The J segment lost 3 bases and the V segment lost 4 bases, leaving 5 bases of the junction unmatched. Per germline, CDR1 MNHEY and CDR2 SVGAGI.

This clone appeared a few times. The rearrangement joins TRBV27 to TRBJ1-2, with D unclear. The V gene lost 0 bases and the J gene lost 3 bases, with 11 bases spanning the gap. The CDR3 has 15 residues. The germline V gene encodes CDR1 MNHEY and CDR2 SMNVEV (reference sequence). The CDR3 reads CASSLSATGHYGYTF. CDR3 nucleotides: TGTGCCAGCAGTTTATCAGCTACGGGTCACTATGGCTACACCTTC.

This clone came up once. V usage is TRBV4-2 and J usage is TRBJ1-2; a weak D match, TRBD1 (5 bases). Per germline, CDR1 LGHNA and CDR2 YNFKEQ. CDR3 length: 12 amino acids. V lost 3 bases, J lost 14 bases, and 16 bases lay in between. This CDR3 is CASSHPSGGRTF. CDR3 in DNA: TGTGCCAGCAGCCATCCATCGGGGGGTAGGACCTTC.

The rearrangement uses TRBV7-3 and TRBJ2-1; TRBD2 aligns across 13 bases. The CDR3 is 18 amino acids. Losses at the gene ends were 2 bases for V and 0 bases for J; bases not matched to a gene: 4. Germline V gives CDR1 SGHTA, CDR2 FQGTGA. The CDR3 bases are TGTGCCAGCAGCTTAGGGACTAGCGGGGTTAGCTCCTACAATGAGCAGTTCTTC. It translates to CASSLGTSGVSSYNEQFF.

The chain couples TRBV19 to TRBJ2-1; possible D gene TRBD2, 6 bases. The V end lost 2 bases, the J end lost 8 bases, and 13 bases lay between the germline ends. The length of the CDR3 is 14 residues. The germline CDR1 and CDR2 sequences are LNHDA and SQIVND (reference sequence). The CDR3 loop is CASSILRDDYEQFF. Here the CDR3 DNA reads TGTGCCAGTAGTATACTGCGGGATGACTATGAGCAGTTCTTC. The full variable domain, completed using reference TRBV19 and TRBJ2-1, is DGGITQSPKYLFRKEGQNVTLSCEQNLNHDAMYWYRQDPGQGLRLIYYSQIVNDFQKGDIAEGYSVSREKKESFPLTVTSAQKNPTAFYLCASSILRDDYEQFFGPGTRLTVL.

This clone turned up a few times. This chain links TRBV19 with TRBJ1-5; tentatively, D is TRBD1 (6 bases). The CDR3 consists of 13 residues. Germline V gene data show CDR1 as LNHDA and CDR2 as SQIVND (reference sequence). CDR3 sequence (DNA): TGTGGGACGGGGCCAGGGGGCAATCAGCCCCAGCATTTT. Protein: CGTGPGGNQPQHF. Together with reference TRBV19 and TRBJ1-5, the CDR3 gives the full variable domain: DGGITQSPKYLFRKEGQNVTLSCEQNLNHDAMYWYRQDPGQGLRLIYYSQIVNDFQKGDIAEGYSVSREKKESFPLTVTSAQKNPTAFYLCGTGPGGNQPQHFGDGTRLSIL.

The CDR3 DNA follows: TGTGCTAGTGGTCAGGGGTATGCAGATACGCAGTATTTT. Translation gives CASGQGYADTQYF. V is TRBV12-5 and J is TRBJ2-3; D may be TRBD1 (6 bases). CDR3 length: 13 amino acids. The germline V and J ends were trimmed by 5 bases and 4 bases, with 10 bases remaining between them. Germline V gene sequence: CDR1 LGHNT, CDR2 FRNRAP. The whole variable domain, remainder taken from reference TRBV12-5 and TRBJ2-3, is DARVTQTPRHKVTEMGQEVTMRCQPILGHNTVFWYRQTMMQGLELLAYFRNRAPLDDSGMPKDRFSAEMPDATLATLKIQPSEPRDSAVYFCASGQGYADTQYFGPGTRLTVL.

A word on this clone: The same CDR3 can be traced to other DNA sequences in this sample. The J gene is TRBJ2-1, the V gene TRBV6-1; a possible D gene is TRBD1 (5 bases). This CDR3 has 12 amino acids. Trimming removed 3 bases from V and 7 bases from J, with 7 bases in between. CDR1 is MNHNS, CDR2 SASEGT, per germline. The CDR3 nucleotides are TGTGCCAGCAGTGACCCAGGGAATGAGCAGTTCTTC. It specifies CASSDPGNEQFF.

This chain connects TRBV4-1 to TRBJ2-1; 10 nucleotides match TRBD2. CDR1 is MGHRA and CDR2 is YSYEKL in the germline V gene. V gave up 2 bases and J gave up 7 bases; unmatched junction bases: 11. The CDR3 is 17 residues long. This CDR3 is CASSQTIAGGQGNEQFF. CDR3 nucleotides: TGCGCCAGCAGCCAAACAATAGCGGGAGGCCAGGGGAATGAGCAGTTCTTC.

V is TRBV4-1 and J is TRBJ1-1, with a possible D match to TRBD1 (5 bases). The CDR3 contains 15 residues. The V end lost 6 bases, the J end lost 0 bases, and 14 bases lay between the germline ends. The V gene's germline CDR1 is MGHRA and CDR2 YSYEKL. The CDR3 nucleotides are TGCGCCAGCAGTCCTATCACAGGAGTGAACACTGAAGCTTTCTTT. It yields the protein CASSPITGVNTEAFF.

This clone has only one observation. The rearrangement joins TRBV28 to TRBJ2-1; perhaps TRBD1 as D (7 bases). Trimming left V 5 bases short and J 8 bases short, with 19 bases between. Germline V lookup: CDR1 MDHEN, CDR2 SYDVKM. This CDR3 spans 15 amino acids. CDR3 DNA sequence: TGTGCCAGCAGTCCCCTCCAGGGGGGTCGGGATGAGCAGTTCTTC. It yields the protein CASSPLQGGRDEQFF.

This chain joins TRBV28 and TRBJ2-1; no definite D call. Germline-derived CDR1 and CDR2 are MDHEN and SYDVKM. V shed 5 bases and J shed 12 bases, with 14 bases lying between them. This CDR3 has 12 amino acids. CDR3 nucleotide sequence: TGTGCCAGCAGTCTCACCCCGGCGGTGCAGTTCTTC. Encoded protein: CASSLTPAVQFF.

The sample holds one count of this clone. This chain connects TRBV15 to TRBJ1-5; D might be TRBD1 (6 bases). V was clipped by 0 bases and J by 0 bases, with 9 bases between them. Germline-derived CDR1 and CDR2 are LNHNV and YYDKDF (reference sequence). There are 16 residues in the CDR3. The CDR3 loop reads CATSREGHYSNQPQHF. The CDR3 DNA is TGTGCCACCAGCAGAGAGGGACACTATAGCAATCAGCCCCAGCATTTT. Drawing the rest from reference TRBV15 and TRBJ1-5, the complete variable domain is DAMVIQNPRYQVTQFGKPVTLSCSQTLNHNVMYWYQQKSSQAPKLLFHYYDKDFNNEADTPDNFQSRRPNTSFCFLDIRSPGLGDTAMYLCATSREGHYSNQPQHFGDGTRLSIL.

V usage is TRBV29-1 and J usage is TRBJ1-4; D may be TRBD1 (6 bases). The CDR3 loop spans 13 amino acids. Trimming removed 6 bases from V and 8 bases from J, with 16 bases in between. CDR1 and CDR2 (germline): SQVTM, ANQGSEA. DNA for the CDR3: TGCAGCGTAAGAACAGGGATCGGCGAAAAACTGTTTTTT. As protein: CSVRTGIGEKLFF.

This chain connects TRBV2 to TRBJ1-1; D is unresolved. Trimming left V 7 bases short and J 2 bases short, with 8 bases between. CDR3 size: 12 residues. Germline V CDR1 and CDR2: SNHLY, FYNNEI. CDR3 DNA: TGTGCCAGCAACGGTGATAACACTGAAGCTTTCTTT. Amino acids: CASNGDNTEAFF.